This record covers a single T cell receptor beta chain. The target antigen is unknown. This entry belongs to a study of identical twins. TCRdb re-called the 5' RACE reads through MiXCR, storing one row per CDR3 protein. This table has under 250,000 distinct CDR3 sequences, about an eighth appearing once. CDR3 size: 15 residues. Germline V lookup: CDR1 DFQATT, CDR2 SNEGSKA (reference sequence). The junction had 9 bases not matched to a gene; V was cut back by 6 bases and J by 6 bases. Findings and caveats of the study: It was possible that invariant MAIT and iNKT cells partly confounded the zero-insertion analyses. Twin-shared out-of-frame alpha sequences showed excess low generation probability.

These same data were also listed under a study on yellow fever vaccine responses in identical twins.

Sequenced: memory (CD45RO+) T cells sorted from blood. The V call is TRBV20-1, the J call TRBJ2-3; 13 nucleotides match TRBD2. The TCR originated in a woman in her late teens or twenties in good health. This CDR3 reads CSATSWTSGSDTQYF. CDR3 bases: TGCAGTGCAACCTCGTGGACTAGCGGGAGCGATACGCAGTATTTT.